The 20 T cell receptor beta chains reported below all come from one sample, sequenced in a study of T cells in Graves' hyperthyroidism and ophthalmopathy. Amplification yielded TCR beta CDR3 regions, with RNA transcripts as the source. RT-PCR in the first round (using the HTBI primer set) targeted the TCR CDR3. TCRdb re-analysed the multiplex PCR reads in MiXCR, keeping a single row per CDR3 protein. This sample has 500,000 to 600,000 distinct CDR3 sequences, with under 60% found just once. Sequenced sample: peripheral blood or thyroid tissue (not recorded which). The receptors here all came from an adult woman with Graves' disease, either hyperthyroidism or ophthalmopathy (not recorded which).

This clonotype was detected ten times or more. This chain links TRBV19 with TRBJ2-5; D gene ambiguous. With 3 bases removed from V and 5 bases from J, the gap between germline ends came to 13 bases. Germline V gene lookup returns CDR1 LNHDA and CDR2 SQIVND (reference sequence). This CDR3 contains 14 residues. The CDR3 DNA reads as TGTGCCAGTAGTATTGTCCCCAGCTGGGAGACCCAGTACTTC. Protein: CASSIVPSWETQYF.

V and J are TRBV7-2 and TRBJ1-4, with 9 positions matching TRBD1. V lost 5 bases to trimming and J lost 3 bases; unmatched junction nucleotides: 4. Germline values: CDR1 SGHTA, CDR2 FQGNSA. The length of the CDR3 is 15 residues. CDR3 in DNA: TGTGCCAGCAGCCTGCGACAGGGGGCTAATGAAAAACTGTTTTTT. Amino acids: CASSLRQGANEKLFF.

A word on this clonotype: The conserved phenylalanine or tryptophan is not found at the CDR3 terminus, so this likely reflects a read error. The limits of the CDR3 on the DNA are not certain, so only TCRdb's listed CDR3 is given. J is TRBJ1-1 and V is TRBV7-9; TRBD1, the table's D call, was not compared with the DNA. 12 amino acids form the CDR3, both terminal residues included. Germline CDR1 and CDR2: SEHNR and FQNEAQ (reference sequence). CDR3 amino acids: CASSLPLGTVLG.

Many counts were recorded for this clonotype. The chain couples TRBV7-9 to TRBJ1-5; 7 bases map to TRBD1. The CDR3 has 14 residues. Germline V gene sequence: CDR1 SEHNR, CDR2 FQNEAQ (reference sequence). The ends lost 8 bases at V and 6 bases at J; junction bases unmatched: 10. CDR3 sequence: CASAAVGGGQPQHF. The CDR3 region has the DNA TGTGCCAGCGCCGCCGTAGGGGGCGGTCAGCCCCAGCATTTT.

This clonotype was picked up a small number of times. The V call is TRBV28, the J call TRBJ1-3; D unclear. Germline CDR1 and CDR2: MDHEN and SYDVKM. The CDR3 spans 16 residues. Trimming took 4 bases from V and 0 from J, leaving 13 bases between them. The CDR3 spells CASSSRRGDSGNTIYF. CDR3 nucleotides: TGTGCCAGCAGTTCGCGGCGAGGAGACTCTGGAAACACCATATATTTT.

This clonotype showed up many times. V usage is TRBV10-1 and J usage is TRBJ1-3; D remains ambiguous. This CDR3 spans 16 amino acids. V was shortened by 6 bases and J by 0 bases, with 15 bases between the two germline ends. Germline V gene data show CDR1 as WNHNN and CDR2 as SYGVQD (reference sequence). The CDR3 bases are TGCGCCAGCAGATCCCCGTCGACCTTCTCTGGAAACACCATATATTTT. This codes for CASRSPSTFSGNTIYF.

V is TRBV28 and J is TRBJ1-1, with D uncertain. This CDR3 comprises 14 residues. Trimming stripped 5 bases from V and 7 bases from J, with 17 bases between. Per germline, CDR1 MDHEN and CDR2 SYDVKM. The CDR3 coding sequence is TGTGCCAGCAGTATCACCCGGGATGTTGGTGAAGCTTTCTTT. Translation: CASSITRDVGEAFF. The complete variable domain, with remaining parts taken from reference TRBV28 and TRBJ1-1, reads DVKVTQSSRYLVKRTGEKVFLECVQDMDHENMFWYRQDPGLGLRLIYFSYDVKMKEKGDIPEGYSVSREKKERFSLILESASTNQTSMYLCASSITRDVGEAFFGQGTRLTVV.

At least ten counts were recorded for this clonotype. V gene TRBV7-9 combines with J gene TRBJ1-5; no reliable D call. This CDR3 contains 14 residues. The germline V gene encodes CDR1 SEHNR and CDR2 FQNEAQ (reference sequence). Trimming removed 1 base from V and 0 bases from J, with 4 bases in between. The CDR3 protein is CASSLGTSNQPQHF. CDR3 nucleotide sequence: TGTGCCAGCAGCTTAGGCACTAGCAATCAGCCCCAGCATTTT.

This chain uses TRBV7-3 with TRBJ2-2; 7 bases align to TRBD2. Germline V gives CDR1 SGHTA, CDR2 FQGTGA. The CDR3 is 14 amino acids. Trimming at V came to 10 bases and at J to 1 base, leaving 6 bases not matched to a gene. CDR3 protein: CATREGRNTGELFF. DNA of the CDR3: TGTGCCACCAGGGAGGGCAGGAACACCGGGGAGCTGTTTTTT.

In its sample, this clonotype was seen many times. This sequence joins TRBV4-2 and TRBJ1-5; maybe TRBD1 (6 bases). Germline V gene sequence: CDR1 LGHNA, CDR2 YNFKEQ. This CDR3 spans 14 amino acids. Trimming left V 4 bases short and J 7 bases short, with 14 bases between. CDR3 region: CASSLGGGEQPQHF. Written as DNA, the CDR3 is TGTGCCAGCAGCCTGGGCGGGGGCGAGCAGCCCCAGCATTTT.

This clonotype was seen ten or more times. The chain carries TRBV28 and TRBJ1-5, with TRBD1 matching over 8 bases. The V segment lost 6 bases and the J segment 7 bases; nucleotides outside the gene matches: 8. Germline loops: CDR1 MDHEN, CDR2 SYDVKM. This CDR3 is built from 14 residues. CDR3 region: CASSRGQESQPQHF. DNA of the CDR3: TGTGCCAGCAGCCGGGGACAGGAAAGCCAGCCCCAGCATTTT.

Many counts were recorded for this clonotype. V usage is TRBV4-1 and J usage is TRBJ1-2; D not resolved. Trimming took off 0 bases at V and 8 bases at J, with 19 bases between the two ends. CDR3 size: 16 residues. The germline V gene encodes CDR1 MGHRA and CDR2 YSYEKL. The CDR3 is CASSQDSGSITMGYTF. The CDR3 coding sequence is TGCGCCAGCAGCCAAGATAGTGGCAGCATAACGATGGGCTACACCTTC.

Only a few counts were recorded for this clonotype. A much larger clone sits a single nucleotide away, making a read error possible. The chain recombines TRBV5-5 with TRBJ2-7, with D possibly being TRBD1 (7 bases). Trimming took 1 base from V and 8 from J, leaving 16 bases between them. The CDR3 totals 14 residues. The germline CDR1 and CDR2 sequences are SGHKS and YYEKEE (reference sequence). This CDR3 reads CASSLTSRGEKQYF. For the CDR3, the DNA is TGTGCCAGCAGCTTGACTAGCAGGGGGGAAAAGCAGTACTTC.

This clonotype was found many times. The chain carries TRBV28 and TRBJ2-5, with 8 bases aligning to TRBD1. The length of the CDR3 is 14 residues. In germline, CDR1 is MDHEN, CDR2 SYDVKM. V lost 5 bases to trimming and J lost 4 bases; unmatched junction nucleotides: 6. The CDR3 here is CASSAGGLGETQYF. The CDR3 DNA follows: TGTGCCAGCAGTGCAGGGGGCTTGGGAGAGACCCAGTACTTC.

This clonotype was counted many times. The chain employs TRBV20-1 and TRBJ1-1; the D is unclear. CDR3 size: 14 residues. V was clipped by 3 bases and J by 1 base, with 12 bases between them. Germline V gene lookup returns CDR1 DFQATT and CDR2 SNEGSKA (reference sequence). CDR3: CSASSRRRNTEAFF. The CDR3, as DNA: TGCAGTGCTAGTAGTAGGAGGAGGAACACTGAAGCTTTCTTT.

The rearrangement links TRBV19 to TRBJ1-1; D perhaps matches TRBD1 (6 bases). The V end lost 10 bases, the J end lost 1 base, and 13 bases lay between the germline ends. CDR1 is LNHDA, CDR2 SQIVND, per germline (reference sequence). The CDR3 runs to 13 residues. Here the CDR3 DNA reads TGTGCCACCGAGGGACACCCGAACACTGAAGCTTTCTTT. This gives the protein CATEGHPNTEAFF.

The chain's CDR3 is CASSLPTSGSVYTGELFF. The CDR3 region has the DNA TGTGCCAGCAGCTTACCGACTAGCGGGAGTGTCTACACCGGGGAGCTGTTTTTT. This rearrangement joins TRBV7-8 to TRBJ2-2; 12 nucleotides agree with TRBD2. Germline lookup yields CDR1 SGHVS and CDR2 FQNEAQ. The CDR3 consists of 18 residues. V dropped 2 bases and J dropped 3; count of bases not matched to a gene: 7.

This chain connects TRBV10-3 to TRBJ2-2, with 7 bases that match TRBD1. The CDR3 length is 13 residues. The germline V gene has CDR1 ENHRY and CDR2 SYGVKD. V lost 8 bases and J lost 7; bases outside the gene matches: 7. The CDR3: CAILTGEGGELFF. Here the CDR3 DNA reads TGTGCCATCTTAACAGGGGAAGGCGGGGAGCTGTTTTTT.

The sample holds a few counts of this clonotype. The chain carries TRBV28 and TRBJ2-3; D not resolved. Germline-derived CDR1 and CDR2 are MDHEN and SYDVKM. The CDR3 loop spans 11 amino acids. V was pared by 9 bases and J by 7 bases, with 11 bases between. CDR3 DNA: TGTGCCAGTAGGGCGTTTCATACGCAGTATTTT. Translated, it gives CASRAFHTQYF. Together with reference TRBV28 and TRBJ2-3, the CDR3 gives the full variable domain: DVKVTQSSRYLVKRTGEKVFLECVQDMDHENMFWYRQDPGLGLRLIYFSYDVKMKEKGDIPEGYSVSREKKERFSLILESASTNQTSMYLCASRAFHTQYFGPGTRLTVL.

The gene calls are TRBV20-1 and TRBJ2-7; tentative D call: TRBD1 (6 bases). This CDR3 has 14 residues. The V and J ends lost 8 bases and 7 bases respectively, with 24 bases between them. Per germline, CDR1 DFQATT and CDR2 SNEGSKA (reference sequence). The CDR3 nucleotides read TGCAGTCCCGGCAGGGGATTTCTTACTGGGGAGCAGTACTTC. Translated: CSPGRGFLTGEQYF.